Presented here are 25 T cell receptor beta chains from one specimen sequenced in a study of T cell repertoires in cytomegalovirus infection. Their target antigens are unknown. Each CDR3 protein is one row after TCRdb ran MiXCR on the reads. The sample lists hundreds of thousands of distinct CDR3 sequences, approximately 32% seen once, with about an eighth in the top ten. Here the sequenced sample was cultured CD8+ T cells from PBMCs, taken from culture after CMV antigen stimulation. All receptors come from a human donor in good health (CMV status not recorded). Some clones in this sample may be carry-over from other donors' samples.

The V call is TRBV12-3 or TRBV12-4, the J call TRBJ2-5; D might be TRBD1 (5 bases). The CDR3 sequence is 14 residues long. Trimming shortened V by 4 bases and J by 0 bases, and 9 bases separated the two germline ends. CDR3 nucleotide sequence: TGTGCCAGCAGTTCTGCAGGGTACCAAGAGACCCAGTACTTC. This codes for CASSSAGYQETQYF.

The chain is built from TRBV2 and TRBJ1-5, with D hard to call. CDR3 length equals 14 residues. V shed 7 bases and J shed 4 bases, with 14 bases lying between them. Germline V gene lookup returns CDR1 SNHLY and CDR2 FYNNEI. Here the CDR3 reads CASIGEGRNQPQHF. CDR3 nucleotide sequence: TGTGCCAGCATCGGTGAAGGGAGGAATCAGCCCCAGCATTTT.

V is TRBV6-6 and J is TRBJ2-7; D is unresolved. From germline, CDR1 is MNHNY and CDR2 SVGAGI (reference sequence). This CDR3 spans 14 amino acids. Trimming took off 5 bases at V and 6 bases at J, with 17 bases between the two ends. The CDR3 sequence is CASSADHLLFEQYF. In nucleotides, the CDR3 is TGTGCCAGCAGTGCCGACCATTTACTATTCGAGCAGTACTTC.

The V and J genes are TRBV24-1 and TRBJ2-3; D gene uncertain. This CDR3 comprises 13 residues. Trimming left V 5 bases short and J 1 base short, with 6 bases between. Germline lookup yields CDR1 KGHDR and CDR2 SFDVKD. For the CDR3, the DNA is TGTGCCACCAGTGTGATGGGCACAGATACGCAGTATTTT. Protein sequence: CATSVMGTDTQYF.

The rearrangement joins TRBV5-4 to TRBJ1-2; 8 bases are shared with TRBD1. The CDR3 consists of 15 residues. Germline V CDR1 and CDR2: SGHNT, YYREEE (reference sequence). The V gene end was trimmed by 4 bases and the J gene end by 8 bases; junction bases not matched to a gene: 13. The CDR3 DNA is TGTGCCAGCAGCCCCTCCGGGACAGGCTATGAGGGCTACACCTTC. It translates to CASSPSGTGYEGYTF.

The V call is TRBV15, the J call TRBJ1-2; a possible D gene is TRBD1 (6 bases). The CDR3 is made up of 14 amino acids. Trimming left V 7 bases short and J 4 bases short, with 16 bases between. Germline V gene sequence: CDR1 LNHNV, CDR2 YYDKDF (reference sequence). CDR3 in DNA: TGTGCCACCAAGCACGAGGGGGGGGGCTATGGCTACACCTTC. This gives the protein CATKHEGGGYGYTF.

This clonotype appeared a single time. CDR3 amino acids: CATSRDLGTDNTGELFF. The CDR3 bases are TGTGCCACCAGCAGAGATCTAGGGACAGATAACACCGGGGAGCTGTTTTTT. The chain has TRBV15 and TRBJ2-2; TRBD1 aligns across 7 bases. This CDR3 spans 17 amino acids. Germline loops: CDR1 LNHNV, CDR2 YYDKDF (reference sequence). The J segment lost 2 bases and the V segment lost 0 bases, leaving 6 bases of the junction unmatched.

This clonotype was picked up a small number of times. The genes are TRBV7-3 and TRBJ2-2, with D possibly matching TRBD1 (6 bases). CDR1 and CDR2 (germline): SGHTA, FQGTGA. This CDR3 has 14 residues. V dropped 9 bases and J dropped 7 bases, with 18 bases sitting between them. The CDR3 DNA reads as TGTGCCAGTCGGACAGCCGGAGGAGTCGGGGAGCTGTTTTTT. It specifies CASRTAGGVGELFF.

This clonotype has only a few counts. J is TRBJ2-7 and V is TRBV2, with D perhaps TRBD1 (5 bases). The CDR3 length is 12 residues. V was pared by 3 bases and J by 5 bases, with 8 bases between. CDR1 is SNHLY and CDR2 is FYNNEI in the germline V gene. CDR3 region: CASSEGQDEQYV. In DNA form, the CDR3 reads TGTGCCAGCAGTGAGGGGCAGGACGAGCAGTACGTC.

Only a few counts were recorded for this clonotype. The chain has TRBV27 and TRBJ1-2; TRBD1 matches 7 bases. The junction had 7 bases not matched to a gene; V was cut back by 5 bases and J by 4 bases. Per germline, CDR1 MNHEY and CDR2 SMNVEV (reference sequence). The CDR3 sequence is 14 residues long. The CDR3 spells CASSQGGYGYGYTF. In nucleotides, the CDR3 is TGTGCCAGCAGTCAAGGGGGCTACGGCTATGGCTACACCTTC.

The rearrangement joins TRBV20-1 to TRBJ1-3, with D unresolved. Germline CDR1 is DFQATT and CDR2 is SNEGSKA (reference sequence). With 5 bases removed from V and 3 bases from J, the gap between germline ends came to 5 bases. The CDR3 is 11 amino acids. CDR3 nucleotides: TGCAGTGCTCTCCTTGGAAACACCATATATTTT. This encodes CSALLGNTIYF.

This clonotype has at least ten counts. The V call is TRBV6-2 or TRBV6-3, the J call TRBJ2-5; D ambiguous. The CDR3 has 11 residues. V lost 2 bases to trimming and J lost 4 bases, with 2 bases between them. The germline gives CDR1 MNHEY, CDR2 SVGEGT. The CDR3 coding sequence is TGTGCCAGCAGTTACCCAGAGACCCAGTACTTC. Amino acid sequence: CASSYPETQYF.

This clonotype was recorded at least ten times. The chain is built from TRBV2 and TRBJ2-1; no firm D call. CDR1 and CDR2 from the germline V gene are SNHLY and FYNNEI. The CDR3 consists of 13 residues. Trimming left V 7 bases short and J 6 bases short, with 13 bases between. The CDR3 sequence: CASKLTALNEQFF. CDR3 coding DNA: TGTGCCAGCAAGCTAACGGCCCTCAATGAGCAGTTCTTC.

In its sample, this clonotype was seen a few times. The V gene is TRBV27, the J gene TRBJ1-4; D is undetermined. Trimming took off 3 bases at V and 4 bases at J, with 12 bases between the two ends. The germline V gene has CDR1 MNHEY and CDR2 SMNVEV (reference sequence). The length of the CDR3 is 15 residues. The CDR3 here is CASSFQGRSNEKLFF. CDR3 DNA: TGTGCCAGCAGTTTTCAAGGGCGAAGTAATGAAAAACTGTTTTTT. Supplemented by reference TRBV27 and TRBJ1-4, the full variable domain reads EAQVTQNPRYLITVTGKKLTVTCSQNMNHEYMSWYRQDPGLGLRQIYYSMNVEVTDKGDVPEGYKVSRKEKRNFPLILESPSPNQTSLYFCASSFQGRSNEKLFFGSGTQLSVL.

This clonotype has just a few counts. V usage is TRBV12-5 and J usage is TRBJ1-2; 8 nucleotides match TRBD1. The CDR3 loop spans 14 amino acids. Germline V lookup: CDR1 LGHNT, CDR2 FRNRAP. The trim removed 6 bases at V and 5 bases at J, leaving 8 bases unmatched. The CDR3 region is CASGLDRETYGYTF. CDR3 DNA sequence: TGTGCTAGTGGCCTGGACAGGGAGACATATGGCTACACCTTC.

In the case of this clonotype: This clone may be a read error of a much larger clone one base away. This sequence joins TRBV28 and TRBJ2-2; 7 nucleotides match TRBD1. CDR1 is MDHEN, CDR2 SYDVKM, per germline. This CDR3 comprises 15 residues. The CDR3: CANSPGDRDTGELFF. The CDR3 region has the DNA TGTGCCAACAGTCCCGGTGACAGGGACACCGGGGAGCTGTTTTTT. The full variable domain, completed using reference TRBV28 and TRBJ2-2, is DVKVTQSSRYLVKRTGEKVFLECVQDMDHENMFWYRQDPGLGLRLIYFSYDVKMKEKGDIPEGYSVSREKKERFSLILESASTNQTSMYLCANSPGDRDTGELFFGEGSRLTVL.

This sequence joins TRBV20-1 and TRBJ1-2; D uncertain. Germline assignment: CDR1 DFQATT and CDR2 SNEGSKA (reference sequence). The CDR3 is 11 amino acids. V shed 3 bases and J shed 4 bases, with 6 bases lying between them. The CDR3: CSASQIYGYTF. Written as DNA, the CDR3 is TGCAGTGCTAGCCAGATCTATGGCTACACCTTC.

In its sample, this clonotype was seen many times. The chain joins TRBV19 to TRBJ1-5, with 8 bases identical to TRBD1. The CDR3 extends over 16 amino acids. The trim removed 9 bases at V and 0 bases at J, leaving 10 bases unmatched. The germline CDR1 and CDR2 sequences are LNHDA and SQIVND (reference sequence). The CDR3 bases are TGTGCCAGCAGCCCCCCGGGACAGGTTAGCAATCAGCCCCAGCATTTT. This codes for CASSPPGQVSNQPQHF.

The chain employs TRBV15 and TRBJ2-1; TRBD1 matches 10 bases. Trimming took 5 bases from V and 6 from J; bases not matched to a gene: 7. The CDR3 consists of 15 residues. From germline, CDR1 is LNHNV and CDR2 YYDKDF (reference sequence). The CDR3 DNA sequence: TGTGCCACCAGCGAACCGGGACAGGGGTCCAATGAGCAGTTCTTC. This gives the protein CATSEPGQGSNEQFF.

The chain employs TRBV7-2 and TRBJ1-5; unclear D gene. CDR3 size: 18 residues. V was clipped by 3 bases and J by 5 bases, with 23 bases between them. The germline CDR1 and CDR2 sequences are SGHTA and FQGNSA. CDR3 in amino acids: CASSLKTDGDDWDQPQHF. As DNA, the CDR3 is TGTGCCAGCAGCTTGAAAACAGACGGCGATGATTGGGATCAGCCCCAGCATTTT.

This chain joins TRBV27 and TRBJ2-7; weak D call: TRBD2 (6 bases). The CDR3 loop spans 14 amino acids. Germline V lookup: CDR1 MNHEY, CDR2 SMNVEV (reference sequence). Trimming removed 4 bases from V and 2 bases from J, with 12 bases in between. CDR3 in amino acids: CASSSSIAAYEQYV. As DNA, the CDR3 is TGTGCCAGCAGTTCGTCTATAGCGGCCTACGAGCAGTACGTC.

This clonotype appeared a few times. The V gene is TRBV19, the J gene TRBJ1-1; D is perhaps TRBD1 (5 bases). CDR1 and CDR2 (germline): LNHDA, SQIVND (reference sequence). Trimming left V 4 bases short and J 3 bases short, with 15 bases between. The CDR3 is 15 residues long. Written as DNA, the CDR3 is TGTGCCAGTAGTAACGTCTGGGGGATCGACACTGAAGCTTTCTTT. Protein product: CASSNVWGIDTEAFF. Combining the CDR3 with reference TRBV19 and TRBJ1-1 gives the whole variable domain DGGITQSPKYLFRKEGQNVTLSCEQNLNHDAMYWYRQDPGQGLRLIYYSQIVNDFQKGDIAEGYSVSREKKESFPLTVTSAQKNPTAFYLCASSNVWGIDTEAFFGQGTRLTVV.

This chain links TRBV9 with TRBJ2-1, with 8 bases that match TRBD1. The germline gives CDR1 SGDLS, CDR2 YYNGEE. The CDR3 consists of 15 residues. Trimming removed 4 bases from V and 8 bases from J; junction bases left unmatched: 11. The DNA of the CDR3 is TGTGCCAGCAGCTTCCGGGACAGGACCCCTGATGAGCAGTTCTTC. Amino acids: CASSFRDRTPDEQFF.

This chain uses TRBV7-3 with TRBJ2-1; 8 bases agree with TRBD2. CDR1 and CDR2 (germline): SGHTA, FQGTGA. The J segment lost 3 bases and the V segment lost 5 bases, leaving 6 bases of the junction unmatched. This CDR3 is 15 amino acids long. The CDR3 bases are TGTGCCAGCAGCCCACTAGCGGTGAACTACAATGAGCAGTTCTTC. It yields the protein CASSPLAVNYNEQFF.

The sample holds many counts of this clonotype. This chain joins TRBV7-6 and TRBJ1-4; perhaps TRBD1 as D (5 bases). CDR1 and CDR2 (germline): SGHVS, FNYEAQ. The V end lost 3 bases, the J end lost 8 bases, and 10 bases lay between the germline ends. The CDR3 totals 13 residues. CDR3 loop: CASSFGEGEKLFF. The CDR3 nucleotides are TGTGCCAGCAGCTTCGGCGAGGGGGAAAAACTGTTTTTT.